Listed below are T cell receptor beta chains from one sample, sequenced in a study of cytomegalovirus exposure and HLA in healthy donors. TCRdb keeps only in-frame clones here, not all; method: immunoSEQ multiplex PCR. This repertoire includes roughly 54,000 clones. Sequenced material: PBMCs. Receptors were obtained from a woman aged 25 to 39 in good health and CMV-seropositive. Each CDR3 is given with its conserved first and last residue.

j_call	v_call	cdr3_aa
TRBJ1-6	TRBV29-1	CSVRQGVNSPLHF
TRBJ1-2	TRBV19	CASSMGQRPDYGYTF
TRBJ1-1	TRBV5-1	CASSTTADTEAFF
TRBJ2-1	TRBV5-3	CARSWLISGGDVGDEQFF
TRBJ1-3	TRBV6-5	CASSYVDTIYF
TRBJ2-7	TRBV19	CASSKWDTTGEQYF
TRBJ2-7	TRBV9	CASSRATGFDDEQYF
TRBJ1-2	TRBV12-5	CASARDNYGYTF
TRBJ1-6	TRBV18	CASSPRQGSNSPLHF
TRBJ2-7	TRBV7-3	CASSPKVGGEQYF
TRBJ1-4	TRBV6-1	CASSEGRTGEEKLFF
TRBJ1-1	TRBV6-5	CASTYGQNTEAFF
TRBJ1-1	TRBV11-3	CASSLQGTEAFF
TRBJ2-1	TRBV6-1	CASSDGAHNEQFF
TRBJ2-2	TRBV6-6	CASRTPSGRPGELFF